Shown below are 3 T cell receptor beta chains from a single sample sequenced in a study of shared clonotypes between healthy human individuals. Profiling relied on immunoSEQ multiplex PCR, and the TCRdb table lists in-frame clones only, not all of them. The table records 2.3 million or so clones, more than 85% of them present only once. The sequencing input was naive CD4+ T cells from PBMCs. Subset denoted: CD45RA+ positively selected. The source is a man between 18 and 35 years old in good health. Some clones in this sample may be carry-over from other donors' samples.

The V call is TRBV5-6, the J call TRBJ2-3; D gene unclear. This CDR3 contains 15 residues. The V gene lost 3 bases and the J gene lost 0 bases, with 11 bases spanning the gap. From germline, CDR1 is SGHDT and CDR2 YYEEEE. The CDR3 spells CASSYEGVSTDTQYF. In DNA form, the CDR3 reads TGTGCCAGCAGCTACGAAGGAGTAAGCACAGATACGCAGTATTTT.

The J gene is TRBJ1-3, the V gene TRBV30; D is unclear. CDR1 GTSNPN and CDR2 SVGIG come from the germline V gene (reference sequence). This CDR3 has 14 amino acids. V was clipped by 2 bases and J by 4 bases, with 12 bases between them. The CDR3 DNA follows: TGTGCCTGGAGTCCGGCAAACTCGGGAAACACCATATATTTT. This gives the protein CAWSPANSGNTIYF.

This clone showed up just once. This chain connects TRBV4-1 to TRBJ1-6; 9 nucleotides align to TRBD1. CDR3 length: 16 residues. The germline gives CDR1 MGHRA, CDR2 YSYEKL. Trimming at V came to 2 bases and at J to 7 bases, leaving 6 bases not matched to a gene. The CDR3 loop reads CASSQYTGTGNSPLHF. The CDR3 DNA is TGCGCCAGCAGCCAATACACCGGGACAGGGAATTCACCCCTCCACTTT.